The 5 T cell receptor beta chains presented below share a single source sample, sequenced in a study of neoadjuvant anti-PD-1 for oral cavity cancer. Some clones are missing from TCRdb's copy, which holds only in-frame ones; the method was immunoSEQ multiplex PCR. The profile shows about 14,000 clones, around two thirds of them singletons. Specimen: PBMCs, collected before nivolumab (anti-PD-1) treatment. These receptors all come from a person aged 40 to 85 with oral cavity squamous cell carcinoma.

This clone was counted only a few times. V gene TRBV12-2 combines with J gene TRBJ2-1; TRBD1 was called by the table and not checked on the DNA. TRBV12-2 is described as a pseudogene. The CDR3 has 13 amino acids. Here the CDR3 reads CASRRQGEGEQFF. The CDR3 DNA is TGTGCAAGTCGACGACAGGGGGAGGGAGAGCAGTTCTTC.

The chain employs TRBV5-1 and TRBJ2-5, with 7 bases identical to TRBD2. The CDR3 extends over 14 amino acids. Losses at the gene ends were 0 bases for V and 4 bases for J; bases not matched to a gene: 3. Per germline, CDR1 SGHRS and CDR2 YFSETQ. In DNA form, the CDR3 reads TGCGCCAGCAGCTTGGGTACGGGAGGAGAGACCCAGTACTTC. Amino acids: CASSLGTGGETQYF.

V gene TRBV15 combines with J gene TRBJ2-7; 9 nucleotides line up with TRBD1. There are 16 residues in the CDR3. V lost 2 bases to trimming and J lost 12 bases; unmatched junction nucleotides: 17. Germline CDR1 and CDR2: LNHNV and YYDKDF (reference sequence). Written as DNA, the CDR3 is TGTGCCACCAGCAGAAAACGTGGACCGGGACAGGGAAATACGTACTTC. Protein sequence: CATSRKRGPGQGNTYF. The full variable domain, with the rest looked up from reference TRBV15 and TRBJ2-7, is DAMVIQNPRYQVTQFGKPVTLSCSQTLNHNVMYWYQQKSSQAPKLLFHYYDKDFNNEADTPDNFQSRRPNTSFCFLDIRSPGLGDTAMYLCATSRKRGPGQGNTYFGPGTRLTVT.

The table lists this clone with a few counts. This CDR3 is CASSLWPQTEQFF. The CDR3 coding sequence is TGTGCCAGCAGTTTATGGCCCCAGACTGAGCAGTTCTTC. J is TRBJ2-1 and V is TRBV28; D gene uncertain. V lost 0 bases and J lost 9, with 9 bases in between. The CDR3 contains 13 residues. CDR1 and CDR2 from the germline V gene are MDHEN and SYDVKM.

The J gene is TRBJ1-4, the V gene TRBV5-8; TRBD1 matches 7 bases. CDR3 length: 15 amino acids. The V gene end was trimmed by 0 bases and the J gene end by 9 bases; junction bases not matched to a gene: 8. Germline CDR1 and CDR2: SGHTS and YDEGEE. CDR3 sequence: CASSLETGFLKKLFF. The DNA of the CDR3 is TGTGCCAGCAGCTTGGAGACAGGGTTTTTAAAAAAACTGTTTTTT.